These 28 T cell receptor beta chains originate from one sample sequenced in a study of blood T cells in healthy people across ages. Sample-barcoded 5' priming and a J-beta primer mix drove a second PCR of about 7 to 12 cycles. MiXCR was run by TCRdb on the 5' RACE reads, yielding one entry per CDR3 protein. The table shows around 620,000 distinct CDR3 sequences, with 27% occurring only once. Source material: blood. These receptors were taken from a woman in her 70s in good health.

A few counts support this clonotype. The chain links TRBV7-8 to TRBJ2-3; TRBD2 agrees at 13 bases. The germline CDR1 and CDR2 sequences are SGHVS and FQNEAQ. Trimming took 5 bases from V and 4 from J; bases not matched to a gene: 6. This CDR3 is built from 16 residues. The CDR3 DNA sequence: TGTGCCAGCAGCCGACTAGCGGGGGGACGATCAGATACGCAGTATTTT. This encodes CASSRLAGGRSDTQYF. Full variable domain (remainder filled in from reference TRBV7-8 and TRBJ2-3): GAGVSQSPRYKVAKRGQDVALRCDPISGHVSLFWYQQALGQGPEFLTYFQNEAQLDKSGLPSDRFFAERPEGSVSTLKIQRTQQEDSAVYLCASSRLAGGRSDTQYFGPGTRLTVL.

This clonotype was counted between two and nine times. The gene calls are TRBV24-1 and TRBJ2-5; unclear D gene. TRBJ2-7 matches the DNA end more closely, so the J call is doubtful. The germline gives CDR1 KGHDR, CDR2 SFDVKD. The CDR3 spans 15 residues. CDR3: CATSDFRTEPYEQYF. CDR3 nucleotide sequence: TGTGCCACCAGTGATTTTAGGACGGAGCCCTACGAGCAGTACTTC.

This clonotype was counted only a few times. V gene TRBV20-1 combines with J gene TRBJ1-1, with TRBD1 identical over 8 bases. In germline, CDR1 is DFQATT, CDR2 SNEGSKA (reference sequence). The CDR3 contains 16 residues. J gave up 1 base and V 6 bases, and 13 bases lay outside the gene matches. CDR3 nucleotide sequence: TGCAGTGCAAGCCATCATAGCAGGGGGCCGAACACTGAAGCTTTCTTT. Amino acid sequence: CSASHHSRGPNTEAFF.

In its sample, this clonotype was seen many times. The chain has TRBV4-2 and TRBJ1-4, with a possible D match to TRBD1 (6 bases). This CDR3 spans 15 amino acids. The V and J ends lost 4 bases and 4 bases respectively, with 13 bases between them. CDR1 and CDR2 from the germline V gene are LGHNA and YNFKEQ. CDR3 sequence reads: CASSRSRGINEKLFF. The DNA for the CDR3 is TGTGCCAGCAGCCGCAGTAGGGGGATTAATGAAAAACTGTTTTTT.

The gene calls are TRBV15 and TRBJ2-2, with 7 bases matching TRBD2. V shed 6 bases, J shed 12 bases, and the junction held 7 bases outside the gene matches. CDR3 length equals 12 residues. CDR1 and CDR2 from the germline V gene are LNHNV and YYDKDF (reference sequence). CDR3 protein: CATRFNGGKLFF. In nucleotides, the CDR3 is TGTGCCACCAGATTTAACGGGGGGAAGCTGTTTTTT.

The genes are TRBV10-3 and TRBJ1-2, with TRBD1 as a possible D gene (6 bases). From germline, CDR1 is ENHRY and CDR2 SYGVKD. The CDR3 spans 16 residues. V lost 5 bases, J lost 8 bases, and 24 bases lay in between. The CDR3 region has the DNA TGTGCCATCAGTAACCGGAGTGGCGGGGGCCCGGAGGGCTACACCTTC. Protein product: CAISNRSGGGPEGYTF.

This chain uses TRBV6-4 with TRBJ1-2, with D possibly being TRBD1 (6 bases). The CDR3 sequence is 14 residues long. Germline V gene lookup returns CDR1 MRHNA and CDR2 SNTAGT. The V and J ends lost 6 bases and 0 bases respectively, with 11 bases between them. CDR3 amino acids: CASSPGGPNYGYTF. CDR3 sequence (DNA): TGTGCCAGCAGCCCGGGGGGCCCTAACTATGGCTACACCTTC.

This clonotype was seen a handful of times. The J gene is TRBJ1-5, the V gene TRBV7-2; possible D gene TRBD1, 6 bases. Germline-derived CDR1 and CDR2 are SGHTA and FQGNSA. Between the trimmed V and J ends, which lost 5 bases and 3 bases, there was a span of 11 bases. The CDR3 contains 14 residues. The CDR3 here is CASSLGQPNQPQHF. CDR3 in DNA: TGTGCCAGCAGCCTCGGACAGCCCAATCAGCCCCAGCATTTT. Together with reference TRBV7-2 and TRBJ1-5, the CDR3 gives the full variable domain: GAGVSQSPSNKVTEKGKDVELRCDPISGHTALYWYRQSLGQGLEFLIYFQGNSAPDKSGLPSDRFSAERTGGSVSTLTIQRTQQEDSAVYLCASSLGQPNQPQHFGDGTRLSIL.

DNA of the CDR3: TGTGCCAGTAGACGGTCCTCCTACGAGCAGTACTTC. It translates to CASRRSSYEQYF. This chain links TRBV6-2 or TRBV6-3 with TRBJ2-7, with D uncertain. Germline CDR1 is MNHEY and CDR2 is SVGEGT. V gave up 9 bases and J gave up 0 bases, with 9 bases separating them. This CDR3 has 12 amino acids.

The V gene is TRBV5-1, the J gene TRBJ2-2, with D hard to call. Per the germline V gene, CDR1 is SGHRS and CDR2 is YFSETQ. CDR3 length: 13 residues. The V gene lost 4 bases and the J gene lost 2 bases, with 6 bases spanning the gap. CDR3 loop: CASSPINTGELFF. CDR3 nucleotides: TGCGCCAGCAGCCCCATAAACACCGGGGAGCTGTTTTTT.

This clonotype was seen only a few times. V is TRBV4-2 and J is TRBJ1-2, with a possible D match to TRBD1 (6 bases). CDR1 is LGHNA, CDR2 YNFKEQ, per germline. The CDR3 has 20 amino acids. Trimming took 0 bases from V and 8 from J, leaving 31 bases between them. Written as DNA, the CDR3 is TGTGCCAGCAGCCAAGATCTGGACGGCTCTACCTTGACCTCGAGGGGGGGCTACACCTTC. It encodes CASSQDLDGSTLTSRGGYTF.

This clonotype has a handful of counts. This chain links TRBV18 with TRBJ2-1; TRBD1 might be the D (6 bases). There are 13 residues in the CDR3. CDR1 is KGHSH and CDR2 is LQKENI in the germline V gene. V was pared by 5 bases and J by 7 bases, with 12 bases between. The CDR3: CASSGTPYNEQFF. CDR3 nucleotides: TGTGCCAGCTCAGGGACACCTTATAATGAGCAGTTCTTC.

The chain has TRBV7-9 and TRBJ2-5, with D perhaps TRBD1 (5 bases). Matching the DNA end better, TRBJ2-1 makes the J call doubtful. The CDR3 has 15 amino acids. The germline V gene has CDR1 SEHNR and CDR2 FQNEAQ (reference sequence). CDR3 in amino acids: CASSLPGSGYNEQFF. The CDR3 region has the DNA TGTGCCAGCAGCCTCCCAGGGTCCGGGTACAATGAGCAGTTCTTC.

The chain employs TRBV6-1 and TRBJ2-7, with 11 bases aligning to TRBD1. The V gene end was trimmed by 3 bases and the J gene end by 5 bases; junction bases not matched to a gene: 6. CDR1 and CDR2 (germline): MNHNS, SASEGT. The CDR3 consists of 15 residues. The CDR3 region is CASSDQRTGGDEQYF. For the CDR3, the DNA is TGTGCCAGCAGTGATCAGCGGACAGGGGGCGACGAGCAGTACTTC.

This clonotype showed up just a few times. The rearrangement uses TRBV6-5 and TRBJ1-2; maybe TRBD1 (5 bases). Between the trimmed V and J ends, which lost 6 bases and 4 bases, there was a span of 21 bases. Germline V gives CDR1 MNHEY, CDR2 SVGAGI. The CDR3 runs to 16 residues. The CDR3 sequence: CASSPLQVRGGYGYTF. CDR3 in DNA: TGTGCCAGCAGCCCCCTACAGGTTCGGGGGGGCTATGGCTACACCTTC.

This sequence joins TRBV7-9 and TRBJ2-5; D is ambiguous. The germline V gene encodes CDR1 SEHNR and CDR2 FQNEAQ (reference sequence). This CDR3 contains 12 residues. V lost 5 bases to trimming and J lost 7 bases, with 11 bases between them. In DNA, the CDR3 is TGTGCCAGCAGCCCCACATCCCGGACCCAGTACTTC. Its translation is CASSPTSRTQYF.

The rearrangement links TRBV7-2 to TRBJ1-6, with 8 bases fitting TRBD1. V dropped 5 bases and J dropped 7; count of bases not matched to a gene: 7. This CDR3 has 15 residues. Germline V lookup: CDR1 SGHTA, CDR2 FQGNSA. CDR3 residues: CASSRSRGQNSPLHF. CDR3 sequence (DNA): TGTGCCAGCAGCAGGTCCAGGGGGCAGAATTCACCCCTCCACTTT.

The rearrangement joins TRBV4-2 to TRBJ2-2; 9 nucleotides align to TRBD2. The length of the CDR3 is 17 residues. CDR1 and CDR2 from the germline V gene are LGHNA and YNFKEQ. V was pared by 6 bases and J by 4 bases, with 12 bases of the junction left unmatched. The CDR3 is CASRKEEVAGATGELFF. The CDR3 nucleotides read TGTGCCAGCAGGAAGGAGGAGGTAGCGGGGGCCACCGGGGAGCTGTTTTTT.

This clonotype was detected a few times. This chain connects TRBV12-3 or TRBV12-4 to TRBJ1-3; D not resolved. The CDR3 totals 15 residues. Between the trimmed V and J ends, which lost 5 bases and 0 bases, there was a span of 11 bases. As DNA, the CDR3 is TGTGCCAGCAGTCCCAAAGGGAGCTCTGGAAACACCATATATTTT. This sequence encodes CASSPKGSSGNTIYF.

V is TRBV27 and J is TRBJ2-5; 8 nucleotides agree with TRBD1. Germline lookup yields CDR1 MNHEY and CDR2 SMNVEV (reference sequence). This CDR3 spans 15 amino acids. Unmatched junction bases numbered 5, after V lost 4 bases and J lost 1 base. The DNA for the CDR3 is TGTGCCAGCAGTTCCCGACAGGGGACCCAAGAGACCCAGTACTTC. Translated: CASSSRQGTQETQYF.

The chain recombines TRBV7-9 with TRBJ2-1; either TRBD1 or TRBD2 may supply D (6 bases each). V was cut by 8 bases and J by 2 bases, with 13 bases left in between. CDR3 length: 14 residues. Germline values: CDR1 SEHNR, CDR2 FQNEAQ (reference sequence). The CDR3 sequence: CASLSGAPYNEQFF. As DNA, the CDR3 is TGTGCCAGCCTCTCGGGGGCGCCCTACAATGAGCAGTTCTTC.

The CDR3 loop reads CASSRGQAGSYEQYF. In nucleotides, the CDR3 is TGTGCCAGCAGCCGAGGACAGGCTGGGTCCTACGAGCAGTACTTC. The chain recombines TRBV7-2 with TRBJ2-7; TRBD1 aligns across 7 bases. The CDR3 contains 15 residues. Germline-derived CDR1 and CDR2 are SGHTA and FQGNSA. V was clipped by 5 bases and J by 1 base; unmatched bases: 8. The full variable domain, completed using reference TRBV7-2 and TRBJ2-7, is GAGVSQSPSNKVTEKGKDVELRCDPISGHTALYWYRQSLGQGLEFLIYFQGNSAPDKSGLPSDRFSAERTGGSVSTLTIQRTQQEDSAVYLCASSRGQAGSYEQYFGPGTRLTVT.

This clonotype was detected a few times. The chain links TRBV12-3 or TRBV12-4 to TRBJ2-3, with 10 bases aligning to TRBD1. After removal of 5 bases from V and 1 base from J, the junction contained 3 bases not matched to a gene. The CDR3 runs to 15 residues. The CDR3, as DNA: TGTGCCAGCAGTGCAGGACAGGGGGGCACAGATACGCAGTATTTT. Encoded protein: CASSAGQGGTDTQYF.

This clonotype was counted only a few times. The genes are TRBV12-3 or TRBV12-4 and TRBJ1-5; D unresolved. Trimming removed 6 bases at V and 0 bases at J, with 6 bases between. The CDR3 is made up of 13 amino acids. This chain's CDR3 is CASSGTSNQPQHF. Written as DNA, the CDR3 is TGTGCCAGCAGCGGTACTAGCAATCAGCCCCAGCATTTT.

The chain is built from TRBV29-1 and TRBJ1-2; D uncertain. V was trimmed by 3 bases and J by 4 bases, leaving 9 bases between them. This CDR3 is 12 amino acids long. The germline V gene encodes CDR1 SQVTM and CDR2 ANQGSEA. Written as DNA, the CDR3 is TGCAGCGTTGATAAGGCTCTCTATGGCTACACCTTC. It encodes CSVDKALYGYTF.

For the CDR3, the DNA is TGTGCCAGCAGCTTAGGCGGCGCCTTCAACCGAGGAAACACCATATATTTT. Translation: CASSLGGAFNRGNTIYF. The chain combines TRBV13 with TRBJ1-3; D unresolved. Germline assignment: CDR1 PRHDT and CDR2 FYEKMQ (reference sequence). The CDR3 spans 17 residues. The ends were cut back, 0 bases at V and 4 bases at J, with 16 bases in the middle.

This clonotype was observed a handful of times. V usage is TRBV18 and J usage is TRBJ1-2; D is uncertain. CDR1 is KGHSH, CDR2 LQKENI, per germline. The V and J ends lost 2 bases and 2 bases respectively, with 6 bases between them. This CDR3 has 13 residues. This chain's CDR3 is CASSPGKNYGYTF. The CDR3 DNA sequence: TGTGCCAGCTCACCAGGGAAGAACTATGGCTACACCTTC. The whole variable domain, remainder taken from reference TRBV18 and TRBJ1-2, is NAGVMQNPRHLVRRRGQEARLRCSPMKGHSHVYWYRQLPEEGLKFMVYLQKENIIDESGMPKERFSAEFPKEGPSILRIQQVVRGDSAAYFCASSPGKNYGYTFGSGTRLTVV.

The rearrangement uses TRBV6-2 or TRBV6-3 and TRBJ2-1; tentative D call: TRBD2 (6 bases). The CDR3 is 14 amino acids. Trimming cost V 8 bases and J 2 bases, with 13 bases left between them. CDR1 is MNHEY, CDR2 SVGEGT, per germline. Here the CDR3 DNA reads TGTGCCAGCTGCGCGGGGACCGCCTACAATGAGCAGTTCTTC. It is translated as CASCAGTAYNEQFF.